This TCR beta chain was obtained from a study of shared clonotypes between healthy human individuals. The assay used deep level. Replicate sorted-subset PCRs were loaded with 150 to 200 ng DNA, 30,000 or so T cell genomes. Here immunoSEQ multiplex PCR was the method, and the copy in TCRdb shows in-frame clones only, minus some. The repertoire has around 1.1 million clones, 77% of them found once; the top ten carry about 0.94%. From germline, CDR1 is MNHNS and CDR2 SASEGT. With V trimmed by 6 bases and J by 2 bases, 6 bases remained unmatched. The CDR3 has 14 amino acids. The sample holds many counts of this clone. This CDR3 is also generated by other DNA sequences in the sample.

This receptor was identified in a man younger than 35 in good health. Some clones in this sample may be carry-over from other donors' samples. The sequencing sample was made of memory CD4+ T cells from PBMCs. Documented subset: CD45RA-negative fraction. The chain links TRBV6-1 to TRBJ1-1, with 7 positions matching TRBD1. As DNA, the CDR3 is TGTGCCAGCAGGAGCAGGGGGGTAAACACTGAAGCTTTCTTT. Translating it yields CASRSRGVNTEAFF.